One sample yielded the 4 T cell receptor beta chains listed below, sequenced in a study of T cell responses to AZD1222 COVID-19 vaccine. Assay: immunoSEQ multiplex PCR; the TCRdb copy retains only in-frame clones and omits some. The table lists about 64,000 clones, 85% to 95% of them singletons. Sequencing was performed on peripheral blood, taken 28 days after the second dose of the MenACWY control vaccine. These receptor sequences come from an adult who received the MenACWY meningococcal vaccine as a control.

The chain couples TRBV6-2 or TRBV6-3 to TRBJ2-3, with TRBD2 matching over 8 bases. The V segment lost 2 bases and the J segment 1 base; nucleotides outside the gene matches: 2. The CDR3 covers 15 residues. Germline CDR1 reads MNHEY; CDR2 reads SVGEGT. The CDR3, as DNA: TGTGCCAGCAGTTACAGGCGGGAGGGCACAGATACGCAGTATTTT. It is translated as CASSYRREGTDTQYF.

The sample holds one count of this clone. The V gene is TRBV12-3 or TRBV12-4, the J gene TRBJ2-7; D is undetermined. The CDR3 contains 13 residues. V was shortened by 3 bases and J by 2 bases, with 8 bases between the two germline ends. CDR3 amino acids: CASSLSLTYEQYF. In DNA, the CDR3 is TGTGCCAGCAGTTTGAGCCTCACCTACGAGCAGTACTTC.

The V gene is TRBV4-3, the J gene TRBJ2-4, with D perhaps TRBD2 (5 bases). The V gene's germline CDR1 is LGHNA and CDR2 YSLEER. This CDR3 comprises 18 residues. V gave up 3 bases and J gave up 0 bases, with 18 bases separating them. The CDR3 DNA follows: TGCGCCAGCAGCCACCGAGCCCTCGCCGGGGTAGCCAAAAACATTCAGTACTTC. Translation: CASSHRALAGVAKNIQYF.

The chain joins TRBV7-6 to TRBJ2-2, with 7 positions matching TRBD1. Germline V lookup: CDR1 SGHVS, CDR2 FNYEAQ. With V trimmed by 5 bases and J by 4 bases, 10 bases remained unmatched. This CDR3 has 16 amino acids. CDR3 sequence (DNA): TGTGCCAGCAGCGAGGGGGCCCAGCTGGTCACCGGGGAGCTGTTTTTT. It codes for CASSEGAQLVTGELFF.